This T cell receptor (beta chain) emerged from a study of human T cells and chemical hapten exposure. About the study: While the roughly 25-week study was under way, patients received diphenylcyclopropenone on the scalp every week. The patient population, which was mostly female, had alopecia areata, totalis or universalis.

The germline V gene has CDR1 SGHRS and CDR2 YFSETQ. This CDR3 region has 14 residues. Between the trimmed V and J ends, which lost 1 base and 8 bases, there was a span of 13 bases. Time point meaning: pre-sensitization, week 0. Treatment of the sample: therapeutic diphenylcyclopropenone sensitization with weekly scalp DPC. Original methodology: Samples had a median of about 95,000 TCRs, ranging roughly 23,224 to 700,000. TCRdb processed the RACE reads anew with MiXCR; each CDR3 protein has one entry. The V and J calls were determined by TCRdb, not by the authors. The data contain fewer than 350,000 distinct CDR3 sequences, about 7.7% of them seen just once; the ten biggest clones take up more than 1%.

The clonotype comes from a man younger than 35 with alopecia areata. Some clones in this sample may be carry-over from other donors' samples. The sequenced sample was whole blood, obtained in connection with sensitization to the hapten diphenylcyclopropenone (DPC). V is TRBV5-1 and J is TRBJ2-1; D perhaps matches TRBD1 (7 bases). CDR3 nucleotide sequence: TGCGCCAGCAGCTTGCAGGGGGAGGAGGATGAGCAGTTCTTC. This translates into CASSLQGEEDEQFF. The full variable domain, with the rest looked up from reference TRBV5-1 and TRBJ2-1, is KAGVTQTPRYLIKTRGQQVTLSCSPISGHRSVSWYQQTPGQGLQFLFEYFSETQRNKGNFPGRFSGRQFSNSRSEMNVSTLELGDSALYLCASSLQGEEDEQFFGPGTRLTVL.